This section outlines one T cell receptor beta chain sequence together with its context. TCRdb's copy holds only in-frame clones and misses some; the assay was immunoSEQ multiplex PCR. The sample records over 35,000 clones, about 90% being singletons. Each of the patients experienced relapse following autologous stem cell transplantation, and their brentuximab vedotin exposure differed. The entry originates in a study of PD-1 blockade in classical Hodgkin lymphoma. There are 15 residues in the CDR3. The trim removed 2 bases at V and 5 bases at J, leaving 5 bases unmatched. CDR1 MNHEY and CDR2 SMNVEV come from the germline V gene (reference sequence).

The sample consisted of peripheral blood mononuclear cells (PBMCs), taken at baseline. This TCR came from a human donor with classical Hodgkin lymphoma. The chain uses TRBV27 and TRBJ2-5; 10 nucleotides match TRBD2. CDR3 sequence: CASSLSGGAWETQYF. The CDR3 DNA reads TGTGCCAGCAGTTTAAGCGGGGGGGCCTGGGAGACCCAGTACTTC.